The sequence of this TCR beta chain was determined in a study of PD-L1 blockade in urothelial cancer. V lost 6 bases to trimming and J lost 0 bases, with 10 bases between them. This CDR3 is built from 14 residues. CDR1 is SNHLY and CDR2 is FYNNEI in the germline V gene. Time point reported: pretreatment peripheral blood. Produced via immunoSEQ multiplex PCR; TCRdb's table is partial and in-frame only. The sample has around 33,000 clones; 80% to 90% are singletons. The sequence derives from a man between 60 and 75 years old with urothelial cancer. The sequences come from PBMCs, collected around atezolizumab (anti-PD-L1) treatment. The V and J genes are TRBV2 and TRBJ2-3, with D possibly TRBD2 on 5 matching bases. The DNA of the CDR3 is TGTGCCAGCAGCCGGGGTTCTAGCACAGATACGCAGTATTTT. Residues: CASSRGSSTDTQYF.